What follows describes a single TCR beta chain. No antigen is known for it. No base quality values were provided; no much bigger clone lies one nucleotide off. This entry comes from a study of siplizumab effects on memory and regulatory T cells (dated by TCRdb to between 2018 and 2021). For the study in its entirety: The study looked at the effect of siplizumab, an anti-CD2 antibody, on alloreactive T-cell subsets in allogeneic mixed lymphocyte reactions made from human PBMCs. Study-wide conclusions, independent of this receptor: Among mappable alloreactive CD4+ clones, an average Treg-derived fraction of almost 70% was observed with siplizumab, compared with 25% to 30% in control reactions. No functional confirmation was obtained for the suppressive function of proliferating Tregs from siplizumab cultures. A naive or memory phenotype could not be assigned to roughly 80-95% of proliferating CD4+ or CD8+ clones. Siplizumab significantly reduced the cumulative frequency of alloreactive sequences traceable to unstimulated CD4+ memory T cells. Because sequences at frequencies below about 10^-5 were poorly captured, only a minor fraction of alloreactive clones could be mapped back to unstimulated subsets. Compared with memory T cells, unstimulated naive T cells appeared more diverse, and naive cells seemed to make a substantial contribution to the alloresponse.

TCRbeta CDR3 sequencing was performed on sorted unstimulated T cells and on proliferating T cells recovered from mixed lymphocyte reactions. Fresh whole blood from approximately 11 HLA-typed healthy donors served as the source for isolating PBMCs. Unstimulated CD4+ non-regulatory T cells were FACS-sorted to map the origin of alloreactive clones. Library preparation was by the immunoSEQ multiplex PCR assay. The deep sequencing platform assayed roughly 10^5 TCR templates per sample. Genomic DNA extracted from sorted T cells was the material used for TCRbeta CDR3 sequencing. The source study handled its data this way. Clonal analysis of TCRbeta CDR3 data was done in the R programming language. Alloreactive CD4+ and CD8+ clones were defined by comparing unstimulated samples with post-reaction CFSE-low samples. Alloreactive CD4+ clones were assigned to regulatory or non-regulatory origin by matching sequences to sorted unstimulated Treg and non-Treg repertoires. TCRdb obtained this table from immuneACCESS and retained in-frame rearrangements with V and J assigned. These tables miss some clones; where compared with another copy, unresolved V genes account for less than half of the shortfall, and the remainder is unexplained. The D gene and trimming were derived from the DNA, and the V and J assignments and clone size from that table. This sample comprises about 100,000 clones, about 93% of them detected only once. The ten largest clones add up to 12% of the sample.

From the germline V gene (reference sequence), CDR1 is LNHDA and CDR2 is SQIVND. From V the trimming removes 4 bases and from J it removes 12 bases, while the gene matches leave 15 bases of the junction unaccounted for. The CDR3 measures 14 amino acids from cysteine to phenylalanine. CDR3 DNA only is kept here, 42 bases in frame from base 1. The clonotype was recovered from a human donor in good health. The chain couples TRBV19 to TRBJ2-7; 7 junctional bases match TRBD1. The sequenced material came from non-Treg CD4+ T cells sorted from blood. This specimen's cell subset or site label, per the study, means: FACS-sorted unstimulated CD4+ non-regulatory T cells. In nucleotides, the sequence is TGTGCCAGTAGTAGCTCGGACAGGTCCCGAGGGTGGTACTTC. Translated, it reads CASSSSDRSRGWYF.